This T cell receptor beta chain was observed in a study of T cells after yellow fever vaccination. TCRdb reprocessed the 5' RACE reads via MiXCR and lists one record per CDR3 protein. The data contain a few hundred thousand distinct CDR3 sequences, about 15% of them singletons. This clonotype was detected a few times. Germline loops: CDR1 SGHNT, CDR2 YYREEE (reference sequence). The CDR3 is 12 amino acids. Trimming cost V 4 bases and J 5 bases, with 6 bases left between them. The sequences come from PBMCs, collected roughly 5 days after the first yellow fever vaccination. The rearrangement uses TRBV5-4 and TRBJ2-2; D gene ambiguous. The source is a man younger than 35 who received the YFV17D yellow fever vaccine. The CDR3 protein is CASSMMTGELFF. The CDR3 DNA sequence: TGTGCCAGCAGCATGATGACCGGGGAGCTGTTTTTT.